One sample yielded the 18 T cell receptor beta chains listed below, sequenced in a study of identical twins. TCRdb passed the 5' RACE reads through MiXCR, listing each CDR3 protein once. Found here are about 300,000 distinct CDR3 sequences, 10% to 15% of them singletons; the top ten hold 7.2%. These data were likewise used in another study, on yellow fever vaccine responses in identical twins.

The specimen was CD8+ T cells sorted from blood. These receptors were obtained from a woman aged 18-29 years in good health.

The chain is built from TRBV28 and TRBJ2-5, with TRBD2 as a possible D gene (6 bases). Germline CDR1 is MDHEN and CDR2 is SYDVKM. Trimming removed 6 bases at V and 2 bases at J, with 16 bases between. The CDR3 is 15 residues long. This CDR3 is CASRWGPGEQETQYF. Here the CDR3 DNA reads TGTGCCAGCAGGTGGGGCCCGGGAGAACAAGAGACCCAGTACTTC.

The chain has TRBV27 and TRBJ2-5; TRBD1 might be the D (5 bases). The CDR3 runs 14 residues. Trimming took off 5 bases at V and 5 bases at J, with 15 bases between the two ends. CDR1 is MNHEY, CDR2 SMNVEV, per germline (reference sequence). The chain's CDR3 is CASSNSGYWETQYF. In DNA, the CDR3 is TGTGCCAGCAGTAATTCAGGGTACTGGGAGACCCAGTACTTC.

The chain combines TRBV12-3 or TRBV12-4 with TRBJ2-1; D is ambiguous. V lost 5 bases to trimming and J lost 12 bases, with 14 bases between them. This CDR3 has 12 residues. In nucleotides, the CDR3 is TGTGCCAGCAGTCCTCACGAGGTGGGGCAGTTCTTC. Translation: CASSPHEVGQFF.

This clonotype was counted at least ten times. V usage is TRBV24-1 and J usage is TRBJ2-7; D is unclear. CDR3 size: 12 residues. Germline lookup yields CDR1 KGHDR and CDR2 SFDVKD. V gave up 7 bases and J gave up 3 bases, with 9 bases separating them. CDR3 region: CATSGSGYEQYF. In nucleotides, the CDR3 is TGTGCCACCAGCGGATCGGGCTACGAGCAGTACTTC.

This clonotype has more than one count but fewer than ten. This chain connects TRBV4-1 to TRBJ1-5; D perhaps matches TRBD1 (5 bases). This CDR3 has 17 residues. Germline lookup yields CDR1 MGHRA and CDR2 YSYEKL. Trimming cost V 4 bases and J 4 bases, with 20 bases left between them. The CDR3 sequence is CASSRSWGQGANQPQHF. The CDR3 region has the DNA TGCGCCAGCAGCCGTTCGTGGGGCCAGGGTGCAAATCAGCCCCAGCATTTT.

The table lists this clonotype with many counts. The V call is TRBV12-3 or TRBV12-4, the J call TRBJ2-3; 9 nucleotides align to TRBD2. The CDR3 sequence is 18 residues long. V lost 5 bases to trimming and J lost 2 bases; unmatched junction nucleotides: 14. The CDR3 loop reads CASSKLTGTSLFTDTQYF. CDR3 coding DNA: TGTGCCAGCAGTAAACTAACCGGGACTAGCTTATTCACAGATACGCAGTATTTT.

In its sample, this clonotype was seen a few times. The V and J genes are TRBV14 and TRBJ2-1, with a weak D call TRBD2 (5 bases). The CDR3 length is 16 residues. V lost 4 bases and J 0 bases, leaving 13 bases between the germline ends. From germline, CDR1 is SGHDN and CDR2 FVKESK. The CDR3 reads CASSPEPGGSYNEQFF. CDR3 in DNA: TGTGCCAGCAGCCCCGAGCCCGGAGGCTCCTACAATGAGCAGTTCTTC.

Ten or more counts support this clonotype. The J gene is TRBJ2-3, the V gene TRBV12-5; TRBD1 matches at 7 bases. Losses at the gene ends were 6 bases for V and 4 bases for J; bases not matched to a gene: 10. Germline assignment: CDR1 LGHNT and CDR2 FRNRAP. The CDR3 is 15 amino acids. CDR3 loop: CASGKTGINPDTQYF. The CDR3 DNA reads TGTGCTAGTGGAAAGACAGGGATCAACCCAGATACGCAGTATTTT. Looking up the rest from reference TRBV12-5 and TRBJ2-3 gives the full variable domain: DARVTQTPRHKVTEMGQEVTMRCQPILGHNTVFWYRQTMMQGLELLAYFRNRAPLDDSGMPKDRFSAEMPDATLATLKIQPSEPRDSAVYFCASGKTGINPDTQYFGPGTRLTVL.

A few counts support this clonotype. The chain links TRBV4-1 to TRBJ1-4; no reliable D call. Trimming stripped 3 bases from V and 5 bases from J, with 10 bases between. Germline V gene lookup returns CDR1 MGHRA and CDR2 YSYEKL. CDR3 length: 14 amino acids. CDR3 amino acids: CASSQGDSNEKLFF. The CDR3 bases are TGCGCCAGCAGCCAGGGAGATTCCAATGAAAAACTGTTTTTT.

CDR3 region: CASSSTSGDNPYEQYF. CDR3 nucleotide sequence: TGTGCCAGCAGCTCGACTAGCGGGGATAATCCCTACGAGCAGTACTTC. This rearrangement joins TRBV11-2 to TRBJ2-7; 11 positions agree with TRBD2. Germline V CDR1 and CDR2: SGHAT, FQNNGV. The CDR3 contains 16 residues. V was pared by 4 bases and J by 2 bases, with 7 bases of the junction left unmatched. The whole variable domain, remainder taken from reference TRBV11-2 and TRBJ2-7, is EAGVAQSPRYKIIEKRQSVAFWCNPISGHATLYWYQQILGQGPKLLIQFQNNGVVDDSQLPKDRFSAERLKGVDSTLKIQPAKLEDSAVYLCASSSTSGDNPYEQYFGPGTRLTVT.

This clonotype came up many times. The chain links TRBV12-3 or TRBV12-4 to TRBJ1-5; D unresolved. V lost 3 bases, J lost 6 bases, and 9 bases lay in between. This CDR3 is built from 13 residues. CDR3 in DNA: TGTGCCAGCAGTTTTGAGGGTATTCAGCCCCAGCATTTT. This encodes CASSFEGIQPQHF.

About this clonotype: The CDR3 does not close with the conserved phenylalanine or tryptophan, likely indicating a read error. V and J are TRBV2 and TRBJ2-4; no reliable D call. The CDR3 contains 13 residues. Per germline, CDR1 SNHLY and CDR2 FYNNEI. The V gene lost 9 bases and the J gene lost 1 base, with 10 bases spanning the gap. The CDR3 loop reads CASIGDAKNIQYL. The CDR3 region has the DNA TGTGCCAGTATTGGGGATGCCAAAAACATTCAGTACCTC.

The chain couples TRBV28 to TRBJ2-2; 8 bases fit TRBD2. Germline values: CDR1 MDHEN, CDR2 SYDVKM. J lost 6 bases, V lost 2 bases, and 8 bases had no gene match. CDR3 size: 16 residues. The CDR3 here is CASSLDSGGAPGELFF. The CDR3 coding sequence is TGTGCCAGCAGTTTAGACTCCGGGGGGGCCCCCGGGGAGCTGTTTTTT.

This clonotype has more than one count but fewer than ten. The chain uses TRBV7-2 and TRBJ2-5; TRBD2 aligns across 13 bases. Germline trimming cut 6 bases from V and 2 bases from J; bases unmatched to any gene: 6. The V gene's germline CDR1 is SGHTA and CDR2 FQGNSA. The CDR3 runs to 16 residues. CDR3 residues: CASSIEGLAGQETQYF. Written as DNA, the CDR3 is TGTGCCAGCAGTATAGAGGGACTAGCGGGACAAGAGACCCAGTACTTC. Full variable domain (rest looked up from reference TRBV7-2 and TRBJ2-5): GAGVSQSPSNKVTEKGKDVELRCDPISGHTALYWYRQSLGQGLEFLIYFQGNSAPDKSGLPSDRFSAERTGGSVSTLTIQRTQQEDSAVYLCASSIEGLAGQETQYFGPGTRLLVL.

This clonotype was observed many times. The chain uses TRBV12-3 or TRBV12-4 and TRBJ1-4, with TRBD1 matching over 7 bases. This CDR3 is 14 amino acids long. The V and J ends lost 3 bases and 3 bases, in that order; junction bases with no gene match: 1. The CDR3 coding sequence is TGTGCCAGCAGTTTTACAGGGGCTAATGAAAAACTGTTTTTT. Translation gives CASSFTGANEKLFF.

This chain connects TRBV7-8 to TRBJ2-3; D might be TRBD2 (7 bases). The CDR3 runs 18 residues. V was shortened by 1 base and J by 0 bases, with 17 bases between the two germline ends. CDR1 is SGHVS and CDR2 is FQNEAQ in the germline V gene. In nucleotides, the CDR3 is TGTGCCAGCAGCTTAGTTGGCGGGGGCCGGGCTAGCACAGATACGCAGTATTTT. Translation: CASSLVGGGRASTDTQYF.

The rearrangement uses TRBV20-1 and TRBJ2-7; 9 nucleotides agree with TRBD2. Germline assignment: CDR1 DFQATT and CDR2 SNEGSKA (reference sequence). The CDR3 sequence is 13 residues long. V lost 3 bases, J lost 4 bases, and 4 bases stayed unmatched. This CDR3 is CSASGTSLYEQYF. CDR3 coding DNA: TGCAGTGCTAGTGGGACTAGCTTATACGAGCAGTACTTC.

This clonotype was detected a few times. The chain employs TRBV20-1 and TRBJ2-3; D is unclear. V lost 4 bases to trimming and J lost 1 base, with 12 bases between them. CDR1 is DFQATT, CDR2 SNEGSKA, per germline (reference sequence). The CDR3 is 14 amino acids. DNA of the CDR3: TGCAGTGCTATAGCCCTTTGGGGCACAGATACGCAGTATTTT. Encoded protein: CSAIALWGTDTQYF.